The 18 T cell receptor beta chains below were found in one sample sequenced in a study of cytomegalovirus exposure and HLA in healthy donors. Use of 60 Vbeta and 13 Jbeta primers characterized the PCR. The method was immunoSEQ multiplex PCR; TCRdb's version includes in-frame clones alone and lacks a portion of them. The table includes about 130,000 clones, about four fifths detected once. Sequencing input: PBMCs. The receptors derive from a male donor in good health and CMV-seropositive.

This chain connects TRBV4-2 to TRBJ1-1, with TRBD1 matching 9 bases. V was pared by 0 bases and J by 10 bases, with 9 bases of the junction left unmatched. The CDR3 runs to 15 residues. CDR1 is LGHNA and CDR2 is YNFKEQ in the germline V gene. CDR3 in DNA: TGTGCCAGCAGCCAAGAATGGGGACAGGGATTTTCAGCTTTCTTT. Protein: CASSQEWGQGFSAFF.

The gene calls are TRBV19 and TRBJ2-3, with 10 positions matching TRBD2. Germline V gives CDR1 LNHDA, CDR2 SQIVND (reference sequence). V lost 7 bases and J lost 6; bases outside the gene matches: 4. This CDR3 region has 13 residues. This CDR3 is CASKREGPDTQYF. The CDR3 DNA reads TGTGCCAGTAAGCGGGAGGGACCCGATACGCAGTATTTT.

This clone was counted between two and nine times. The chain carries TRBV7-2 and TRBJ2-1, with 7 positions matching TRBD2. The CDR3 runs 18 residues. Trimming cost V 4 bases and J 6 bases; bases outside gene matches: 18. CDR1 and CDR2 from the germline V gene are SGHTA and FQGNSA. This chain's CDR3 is CASSSGLGGSVGGNEQFF. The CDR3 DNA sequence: TGTGCCAGCAGCTCAGGACTGGGCGGGAGTGTGGGTGGCAATGAGCAGTTCTTC.

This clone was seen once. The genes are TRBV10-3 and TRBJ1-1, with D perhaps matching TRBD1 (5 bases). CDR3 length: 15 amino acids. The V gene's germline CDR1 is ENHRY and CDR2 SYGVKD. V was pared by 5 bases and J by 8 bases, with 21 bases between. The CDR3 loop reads CAISPSQGGFLEAFF. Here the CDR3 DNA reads TGTGCCATCAGTCCCTCGCAGGGCGGATTTCTCGAAGCTTTCTTT.

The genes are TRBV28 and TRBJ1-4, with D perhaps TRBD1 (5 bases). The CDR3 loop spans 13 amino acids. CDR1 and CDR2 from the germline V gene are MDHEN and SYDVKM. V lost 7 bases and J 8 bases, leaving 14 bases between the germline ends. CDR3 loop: CASKGMKREKLFF. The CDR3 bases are TGTGCCAGCAAGGGGATGAAGAGGGAAAAACTGTTTTTT.

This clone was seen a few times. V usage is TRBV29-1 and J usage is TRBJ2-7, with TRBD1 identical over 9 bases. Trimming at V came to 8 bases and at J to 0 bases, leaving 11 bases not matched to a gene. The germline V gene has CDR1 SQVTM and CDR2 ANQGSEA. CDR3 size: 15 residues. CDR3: CSPGQGASLSYEQYF. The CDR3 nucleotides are TGCAGCCCGGGACAGGGAGCCTCACTCTCCTACGAGCAGTACTTC.

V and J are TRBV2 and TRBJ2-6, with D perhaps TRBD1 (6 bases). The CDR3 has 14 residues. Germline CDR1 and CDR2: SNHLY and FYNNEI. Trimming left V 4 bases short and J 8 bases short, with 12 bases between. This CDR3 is CASSVPQGTNVLTF. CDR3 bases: TGTGCCAGCAGTGTACCCCAGGGGACCAACGTCCTGACTTTC.

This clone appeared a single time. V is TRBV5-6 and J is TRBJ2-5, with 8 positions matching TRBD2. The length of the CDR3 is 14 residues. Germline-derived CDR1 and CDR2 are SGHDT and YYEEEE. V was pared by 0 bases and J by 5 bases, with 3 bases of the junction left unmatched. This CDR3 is CASSLGTSSETQYF. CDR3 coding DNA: TGTGCCAGCAGCTTGGGGACTAGCTCCGAGACCCAGTACTTC.

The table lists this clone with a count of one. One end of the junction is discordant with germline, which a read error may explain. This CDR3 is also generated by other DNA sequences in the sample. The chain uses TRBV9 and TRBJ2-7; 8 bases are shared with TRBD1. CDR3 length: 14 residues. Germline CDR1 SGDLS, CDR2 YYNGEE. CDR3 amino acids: CASSVGDRGYEQYF. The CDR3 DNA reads TGTGCCAGTAGCGTAGGAGACAGGGGCTACGAGCAGTACTTC.

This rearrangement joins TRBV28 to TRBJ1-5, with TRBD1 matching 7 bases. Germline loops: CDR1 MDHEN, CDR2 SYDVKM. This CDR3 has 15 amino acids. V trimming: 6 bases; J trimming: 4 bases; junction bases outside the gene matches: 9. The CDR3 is CASRPRGTANQPQHF. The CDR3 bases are TGTGCCAGCAGACCGAGAGGGACAGCGAATCAGCCCCAGCATTTT.

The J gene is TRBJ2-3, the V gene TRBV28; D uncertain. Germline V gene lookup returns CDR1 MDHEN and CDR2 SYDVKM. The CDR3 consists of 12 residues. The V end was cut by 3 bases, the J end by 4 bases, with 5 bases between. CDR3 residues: CASSLEPDTQYF. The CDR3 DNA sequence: TGTGCCAGCAGTTTGGAGCCAGATACGCAGTATTTT. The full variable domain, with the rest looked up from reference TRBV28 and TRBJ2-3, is DVKVTQSSRYLVKRTGEKVFLECVQDMDHENMFWYRQDPGLGLRLIYFSYDVKMKEKGDIPEGYSVSREKKERFSLILESASTNQTSMYLCASSLEPDTQYFGPGTRLTVL.

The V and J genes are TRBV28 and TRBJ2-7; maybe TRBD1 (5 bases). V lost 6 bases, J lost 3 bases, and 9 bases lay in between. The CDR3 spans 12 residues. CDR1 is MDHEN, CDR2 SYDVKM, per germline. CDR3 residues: CASRQGIYEQYF. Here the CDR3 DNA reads TGTGCCAGCAGGCAGGGAATCTACGAGCAGTACTTC.

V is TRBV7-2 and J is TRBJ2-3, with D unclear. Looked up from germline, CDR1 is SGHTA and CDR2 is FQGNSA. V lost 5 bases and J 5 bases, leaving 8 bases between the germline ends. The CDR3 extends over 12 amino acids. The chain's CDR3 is CASSPSLDTQYF. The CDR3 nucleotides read TGTGCCAGCAGCCCGAGCCTAGATACGCAGTATTTT.

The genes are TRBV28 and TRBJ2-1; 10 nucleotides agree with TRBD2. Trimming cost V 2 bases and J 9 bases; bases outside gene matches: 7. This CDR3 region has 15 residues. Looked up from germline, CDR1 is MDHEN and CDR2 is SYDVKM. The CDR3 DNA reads TGTGCCAGCAGTTTACAGCGGGAGGGCCCTGGTGAGCAGTTCTTC. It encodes CASSLQREGPGEQFF.

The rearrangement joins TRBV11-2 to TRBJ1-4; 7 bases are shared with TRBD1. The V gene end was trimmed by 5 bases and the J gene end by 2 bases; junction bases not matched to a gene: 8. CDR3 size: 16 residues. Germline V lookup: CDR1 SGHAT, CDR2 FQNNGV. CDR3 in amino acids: CASSKTGSGTNEKLFF. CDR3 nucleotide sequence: TGTGCCAGCAGCAAGACAGGGAGTGGGACTAATGAAAAACTGTTTTTT.

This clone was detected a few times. In DNA, the CDR3 is TGTGCCAGCAGCCCGACAGGGGGCGCAGGTAGCAATCAGCCCCAGCATTTT. It translates to CASSPTGGAGSNQPQHF. The chain is built from TRBV5-7 and TRBJ1-5; 10 bases agree with TRBD1. TRBV5-7 qualifies as an ORF whose function is uncertain. The junction had 7 bases not matched to a gene; V was cut back by 4 bases and J by 0 bases. The CDR3 has 17 residues.

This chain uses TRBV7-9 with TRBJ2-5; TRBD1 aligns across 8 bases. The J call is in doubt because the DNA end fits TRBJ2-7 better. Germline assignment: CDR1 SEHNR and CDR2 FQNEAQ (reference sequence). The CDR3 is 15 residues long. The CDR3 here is CASSPPGQGGAEQYF. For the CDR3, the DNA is TGTGCCAGCAGCCCGCCCGGACAGGGAGGTGCCGAGCAGTACTTC.

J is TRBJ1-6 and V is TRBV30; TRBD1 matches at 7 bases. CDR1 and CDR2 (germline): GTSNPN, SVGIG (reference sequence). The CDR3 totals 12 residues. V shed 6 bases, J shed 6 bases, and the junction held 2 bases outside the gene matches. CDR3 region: CACDRVNSPLHF. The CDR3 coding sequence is TGTGCCTGTGACAGGGTTAATTCACCCCTCCACTTT.